The 22 T cell receptor beta chains presented below share a single source sample, sequenced in a study of a mutant IDH1 vaccine in newly diagnosed glioma. The time point: baseline, week 1 (first vaccination visit). Treatment meaning: pre-vaccination baseline after standard-of-care therapy. Profiled with immunoSEQ multiplex PCR; TCRdb holds only in-frame clones, not every one. The sample lists tens of thousands of clones, roughly 89% occurring once. The sample was PBMCs, taken from a glioma patient treated with radiotherapy, temozolomide or both. The receptors were gathered from a man between 40 and 49 years old with glioma.

The chain employs TRBV9 and TRBJ1-3; 9 nucleotides match TRBD1. This CDR3 comprises 17 residues. Germline lookup yields CDR1 SGDLS and CDR2 YYNGEE. The trim removed 0 bases at V and 0 bases at J, leaving 4 bases unmatched. Here the CDR3 reads CASSVGGTGLSGNTIYF. The CDR3 coding sequence is TGTGCCAGCAGCGTAGGAGGGACAGGGCTCTCTGGAAACACCATATATTTT.

The genes are TRBV7-6 and TRBJ2-1, with a possible D match to TRBD1 (5 bases). Germline lookup yields CDR1 SGHVS and CDR2 FNYEAQ. V lost 1 base, J lost 6 bases, and 13 bases lay in between. CDR3 length equals 15 residues. The CDR3 is CASSLGPRVGNEQFF. CDR3 coding DNA: TGTGCCAGCAGCTTAGGTCCCAGGGTAGGCAATGAGCAGTTCTTC.

This clone was seen only once. The chain carries TRBV6-4 and TRBJ1-5, with D unresolved. CDR1 and CDR2 (germline): MRHNA, SNTAGT. The CDR3 has 14 residues. Trimming took 2 bases from V and 1 from J, leaving 6 bases between them. As DNA, the CDR3 is TGTGCCAGCAGTGACGGAGACAGCAATCAGCCCCAGCATTTT. It is translated as CASSDGDSNQPQHF.

The V and J genes are TRBV10-3 and TRBJ1-3; 7 bases line up with TRBD1. Germline V CDR1 and CDR2: ENHRY, SYGVKD. Trimming removed 2 bases from V and 0 bases from J; junction bases left unmatched: 4. The CDR3 has 16 residues. The CDR3 bases are TGTGCCATCAGTGAGGGGACAGCCTACTCTGGAAACACCATATATTTT. Protein product: CAISEGTAYSGNTIYF.

In its sample, this clone was seen once. The CDR3 DNA follows: TGTGCCAGCAGCTTAAGCGGGAGGTACCAAGAGACCCAGTACTTC. It codes for CASSLSGRYQETQYF. The chain employs TRBV5-4 and TRBJ2-5; 9 positions agree with TRBD2. J lost 0 bases, V lost 2 bases, and 2 bases had no gene match. The V gene's germline CDR1 is SGHNT and CDR2 YYREEE (reference sequence). This CDR3 is built from 15 residues.

V gene TRBV7-2 combines with J gene TRBJ1-2; 11 bases match TRBD1. Per the germline V gene, CDR1 is SGHTA and CDR2 is FQGNSA. The CDR3 consists of 13 residues. V lost 5 bases, J lost 8 bases, and 4 bases stayed unmatched. Here the CDR3 DNA reads TGTGCCAGCAGCCCGGGACAGGGGGAGGGCTACACCTTC. Translating it yields CASSPGQGEGYTF.

This clone was seen only a few times. The chain combines TRBV7-2 with TRBJ1-5; D not certain. The CDR3 covers 15 residues. Trimming cost V 3 bases and J 3 bases, with 12 bases left between them. CDR1 and CDR2 (germline): SGHTA, FQGNSA. The CDR3 sequence is CASSFSDGNNQPQHF. The DNA of the CDR3 is TGTGCCAGCAGCTTTTCGGACGGCAACAATCAGCCCCAGCATTTT.

The chain joins TRBV29-1 to TRBJ2-2; TRBD2 matches at 8 bases. Germline CDR1 and CDR2: SQVTM and ANQGSEA. This CDR3 has 14 residues. J was trimmed by 1 base and V by 6 bases; bases with no gene match: 4. DNA of the CDR3: TGCAGCGTCCTTAGCGGGGAGAACACCGGGGAGCTGTTTTTT. Amino acids: CSVLSGENTGELFF.

The chain couples TRBV19 to TRBJ2-5, with TRBD1 matching over 10 bases. The CDR3 spans 16 residues. J was trimmed by 5 bases and V by 4 bases; bases with no gene match: 10. Germline assignment: CDR1 LNHDA and CDR2 SQIVND (reference sequence). CDR3 nucleotide sequence: TGTGCCAGTAGTACCAAGACAGGGGGCGGAACTGAGACCCAGTACTTC. Translating gives CASSTKTGGGTETQYF.

The genes are TRBV6-5 and TRBJ2-7, with D possibly being TRBD1 (6 bases). Germline lookup yields CDR1 MNHEY and CDR2 SVGAGI. Trimming shortened V by 5 bases and J by 7 bases, and 18 bases separated the two germline ends. This CDR3 has 14 residues. The CDR3 nucleotides read TGTGCCAGCAGTGAAGACCGACAGGCGCCTGAGCAGTACTTC. Amino acids: CASSEDRQAPEQYF.

V is TRBV9 and J is TRBJ2-7; TRBD1 matches at 11 bases. The CDR3 loop spans 14 amino acids. The germline V gene has CDR1 SGDLS and CDR2 YYNGEE. The J segment lost 4 bases and the V segment lost 4 bases, leaving 4 bases of the junction unmatched. The CDR3 loop is CASSSGQGAYEQYF. CDR3 DNA sequence: TGTGCCAGCAGCTCCGGACAGGGGGCTTACGAGCAGTACTTC.

This clone was detected a few times. The chain employs TRBV10-3 and TRBJ2-7; no reliable D call. Germline V CDR1 and CDR2: ENHRY, SYGVKD. Trimming took 3 bases from V and 3 from J, leaving 3 bases between them. The CDR3 has 11 amino acids. As DNA, the CDR3 is TGTGCCATCAGTGAATACTACGAGCAGTACTTC. Its protein product is CAISEYYEQYF.

This chain connects TRBV4-1 to TRBJ2-7; TRBD1 might be the D (5 bases). Between the trimmed V and J ends, which lost 1 base and 3 bases, there was a span of 7 bases. Germline V CDR1 and CDR2: MGHRA, YSYEKL. The CDR3 length is 13 residues. CDR3 sequence reads: CASSQVQGYEQYF. The CDR3 region has the DNA TGCGCCAGCAGCCAAGTTCAGGGCTACGAGCAGTACTTC.

The chain is built from TRBV14 and TRBJ2-7, with D perhaps TRBD1 or TRBD2 (5 bases each). The CDR3 is 15 residues long. Germline values: CDR1 SGHDN, CDR2 FVKESK. V lost 1 base to trimming and J lost 2 bases, with 12 bases between them. The CDR3 protein is CASSQGGSRAYEQYF. The DNA of the CDR3 is TGTGCCAGCAGCCAAGGGGGGAGCAGAGCCTACGAGCAGTACTTC.

This chain joins TRBV28 and TRBJ2-5; 11 positions match TRBD2. After removal of 4 bases from V and 1 base from J, the junction contained 2 bases not matched to a gene. CDR3 length: 15 amino acids. The germline gives CDR1 MDHEN, CDR2 SYDVKM. The CDR3 loop reads CASSSTSGAQETQYF. CDR3 bases: TGTGCCAGCAGTTCGACTAGCGGGGCCCAAGAGACCCAGTACTTC. The entire variable domain, with the rest obtained from reference TRBV28 and TRBJ2-5, is as follows: DVKVTQSSRYLVKRTGEKVFLECVQDMDHENMFWYRQDPGLGLRLIYFSYDVKMKEKGDIPEGYSVSREKKERFSLILESASTNQTSMYLCASSSTSGAQETQYFGPGTRLLVL.

V gene TRBV9 combines with J gene TRBJ2-2; no definite D call. Germline V gives CDR1 SGDLS, CDR2 YYNGEE. This CDR3 comprises 13 residues. The V gene lost 0 bases and the J gene lost 4 bases, with 4 bases spanning the gap. The CDR3 protein is CASSVAVTGELFF. Here the CDR3 DNA reads TGTGCCAGCAGCGTAGCAGTCACCGGGGAGCTGTTTTTT.

The chain links TRBV27 to TRBJ2-7; D possibly uses TRBD1 or TRBD2 (5 bases each). This CDR3 has 15 residues. Per the germline V gene, CDR1 is MNHEY and CDR2 is SMNVEV (reference sequence). V was trimmed by 6 bases and J by 3 bases, leaving 18 bases between them. DNA for the CDR3: TGTGCCAGCAGGATGACAGATCCGGGATACTACGAGCAGTACTTC. This translates into CASRMTDPGYYEQYF.

This chain uses TRBV6-1 with TRBJ2-7; possibly TRBD2 for D (6 bases). V gave up 5 bases and J gave up 6 bases, with 17 bases separating them. Germline V gene data show CDR1 as MNHNS and CDR2 as SASEGT. This CDR3 is built from 14 residues. The CDR3, as DNA: TGTGCCAGCAGTATCCCCGGGAGCGACCGCGAGCAGTACTTC. As protein: CASSIPGSDREQYF.

The chain combines TRBV4-2 with TRBJ2-4; the D is unclear. The CDR3 consists of 16 residues. V lost 0 bases to trimming and J lost 1 base, with 10 bases between them. Germline V CDR1 and CDR2: LGHNA, YNFKEQ. The CDR3 sequence: CASSQDDRTAKNIQYF. In DNA, the CDR3 is TGTGCCAGCAGCCAAGATGACCGTACGGCCAAAAACATTCAGTACTTC.

The V gene is TRBV7-2, the J gene TRBJ2-2, with no clear D. V shed 7 bases and J shed 5 bases, with 14 bases lying between them. The CDR3 covers 14 residues. The V gene's germline CDR1 is SGHTA and CDR2 FQGNSA. The CDR3 reads CASTVRAGTGELFF. The CDR3 region has the DNA TGTGCCAGCACGGTTCGGGCTGGGACCGGGGAGCTGTTTTTT.

The chain carries TRBV6-1 and TRBJ1-3; D ambiguous. The CDR3 is made up of 14 amino acids. Germline V gene data show CDR1 as MNHNS and CDR2 as SASEGT. The V end lost 8 bases, the J end lost 3 bases, and 14 bases lay between the germline ends. Written as DNA, the CDR3 is TGTGCCAGCCATCCCCCCGGATATGGAAACACCATATATTTT. This sequence encodes CASHPPGYGNTIYF.

The genes are TRBV19 and TRBJ1-1; 7 bases are a match to TRBD1. Germline CDR1 LNHDA, CDR2 SQIVND (reference sequence). Trimming took 4 bases from V and 1 from J; bases not matched to a gene: 6. The CDR3 is 15 residues long. CDR3 protein: CASSNAGTANTEAFF. The CDR3 DNA reads as TGTGCCAGTAGTAATGCCGGGACAGCGAACACTGAAGCTTTCTTT. The complete variable domain, with remaining parts taken from reference TRBV19 and TRBJ1-1, reads DGGITQSPKYLFRKEGQNVTLSCEQNLNHDAMYWYRQDPGQGLRLIYYSQIVNDFQKGDIAEGYSVSREKKESFPLTVTSAQKNPTAFYLCASSNAGTANTEAFFGQGTRLTVV.